Listed below are T cell receptor beta chains from one sample, sequenced in a study of cytomegalovirus exposure and HLA in healthy donors. Sequencing used immunoSEQ multiplex PCR; TCRdb keeps in-frame clones, though not all of them. Of around 180,000 clones in the sample, about 82% were seen once. The sample was PBMCs. Source of these receptors: a young woman in good health and CMV-seronegative. CDR3s include the opening cysteine and the closing phenylalanine or tryptophan. D genes are given only for firm matches. Size is omitted from some rows. Given values are once, few, many or a class for expanded clones.

d_call	v_call	clone_size	j_call	cdr3_nt	cdr3_aa
.	TRBV18	.	TRBJ1-1	TGTGCCAGCTCATCCGGGGAGGCCACGACTGAAGCTTTCTTT	CASSSGEATTEAFF
TRBD2	TRBV7-9	.	TRBJ2-1	TGTGCCAGCAGCTTAGCGACTAGCGGAGTCGGGTACAATGAGCAGTTCTTC	CASSLATSGVGYNEQFF
TRBD2	TRBV5-1	.	TRBJ2-3	TGCGCCACCCGGACTAGCGGCACAGATACGCAGTATTTT	CATRTSGTDTQYF
.	TRBV9	.	TRBJ2-6	TGTGCCAGCAGCGTAGTTCCCTCCAACAATTACCGCTCTGGGGCCAACGTCCTGACTTTC	CASSVVPSNNYRSGANVLTF
.	TRBV25-1	.	TRBJ1-5	TGTGCCAGCAGTGAAACAGGAATAAACAATCAGCCCCAGCATTTT	CASSETGINNQPQHF
.	TRBV5-1	.	TRBJ2-7	TGCGCCAGCAGCTTGATAATAGCAGACGAGCAGTACTTC	CASSLIIADEQYF
.	TRBV6-5	.	TRBJ1-2	TGTGCCAGCAGAAAGAGCTATGGCTACACCTTC	CASRKSYGYTF
TRBD2	TRBV28	.	TRBJ2-5	TGTGCCAGCAGCCGCCCGACTCCGCGGGGGCAAGAGACCCAGTACTTC	CASSRPTPRGQETQYF
.	TRBV5-1	few	TRBJ2-7	TGCGCCAGCAGCTTGGAGGGAGCTCGTTTGGAGCAGTACTTC	CASSLEGARLEQYF
TRBD1	TRBV9	.	TRBJ1-2	TGTGCCAGCAGCGTCGGACAGGGAGTCTATGGCTACACCTTC	CASSVGQGVYGYTF
TRBD1	TRBV5-1	.	TRBJ1-2	TGCGCCAGCAGCTTGACCACAGGGGATGGTGGCTATGGCTACACCTTC	CASSLTTGDGGYGYTF
.	TRBV19	.	TRBJ2-5	TGTGCCACTCGGGGGGCTAGCATTCAAGAGACCCAGTACTTC	CATRGASIQETQYF
.	TRBV30	.	TRBJ2-1	TGTGCCTGGAGCCGCGAGAGGGGGAGCTCCTACAATGAGCAGTTCTTC	CAWSRERGSSYNEQFF
TRBD2	TRBV25-1	.	TRBJ2-3	TGTGCCAGCAGTGGACTAGCGGGGGGCTCAAGCACAGATACGCAGTATTTT	CASSGLAGGSSTDTQYF
TRBD1	TRBV6-5	.	TRBJ2-7	TGTGCCAGCAGCCCCTCGGGACAGGGCTACGAGCAGTACTTC	CASSPSGQGYEQYF
.	TRBV10-1	.	TRBJ2-2	TGCGCCAGCAGTGGACAGGTAAACACCGGGGAGCTGTTTTTT	CASSGQVNTGELFF
TRBD1	TRBV10-3	once	TRBJ1-6	TGTGCCATCAGTGAGTCGGCAGGACAGGTGTTTTTAAATTCACCCCTCCACTTT	CAISESAGQVFLNSPLHF
TRBD2	TRBV7-2	.	TRBJ2-1	TGTGCCAGCAGCACCCGGGGACTAGCGGGAACGAATGAGCAGTTCTTC	CASSTRGLAGTNEQFF
TRBD1	TRBV19	.	TRBJ1-2	TGTGCCACTACAGGGGCTACATATGGCTACACCTTC	CATTGATYGYTF
TRBD1	TRBV25-1	.	TRBJ2-7	TGTGCCAGCAGTGACCCCCGACAGGGCCTCTACGAGCAGTACTTC	CASSDPRQGLYEQYF
.	TRBV7-2	.	TRBJ1-2	TGTGCCACCTCTGGGGGGTATGGCTACACCTTC	CATSGGYGYTF
TRBD2	TRBV2	.	TRBJ2-1	TGTGCCAGCAGTGAATTTAGTAGCGGGAGGGCAAGGGGTGAGCAGTTCTTC	CASSEFSSGRARGEQFF
.	TRBV7-9	.	TRBJ2-2	TGTGCCAGCAGCCCTCACACCGGGGAGCTGTTTTTT	CASSPHTGELFF
TRBD1	TRBV7-9	.	TRBJ1-2	TGTGCCAGCAGCTTCGACAGGGGGGCTTCCTATGGCTACACCTTC	CASSFDRGASYGYTF
.	TRBV19	.	TRBJ2-2	TGTGCCAGTAGTATCAGGGGAACCACCGGGGAGCTGTTTTTT	CASSIRGTTGELFF
.	TRBV5-1	.	TRBJ2-1	TGCGCCAGCAGCTTGACAGGTTACAATGAGCAGTTCTTC	CASSLTGYNEQFF
TRBD1	TRBV4-1	.	TRBJ1-2	TGCGCCAGCAGCGCACAGGGGTCCTATGGCTACACCTTC	CASSAQGSYGYTF
TRBD1	TRBV13	.	TRBJ2-7	TGTGCCAGCAGCCCAACAGGGGGCGCGGACGAGCAGTACTTC	CASSPTGGADEQYF
.	TRBV4-1	.	TRBJ1-1	TGCGCCAGCATAGCGGGGGGTAGCACTGAAGCTTTCTTT	CASIAGGSTEAFF
.	TRBV2	.	TRBJ2-2	TGTGCCAGCAGTGTACTAGCCACAGGGGTTACCGGGGAGCTGTTTTTT	CASSVLATGVTGELFF
.	TRBV10-3	.	TRBJ2-1	TGTGCCATCAGTGTACGGCAGGACTACAATGAGCAGTTCTTC	CAISVRQDYNEQFF
TRBD2	TRBV10-2	.	TRBJ2-7	TGCGCCAGCAGTGAGTCGGGACTAGCGGGAGGGGTGCAGTACTTC	CASSESGLAGGVQYF
.	TRBV19	.	TRBJ1-5	TGTGCCAGTAGTATCTCAGCGTCCAATCAGCCCCAGCATTTT	CASSISASNQPQHF
.	TRBV6-6	once	TRBJ2-3	TGTGCCAGCAGTTCCAGGGGAGATACGCAGTATTTT	CASSSRGDTQYF
.	TRBV5-4	.	TRBJ2-3	TGTGCCAGCAGCCCGGGGACTGACATGCAGTATTTT	CASSPGTDMQYF
.	TRBV9	.	TRBJ2-2	TGTGCCAGCAGCGTAGGGGGGCGCGACACCGGGGAGCTGTTTTTT	CASSVGGRDTGELFF
.	TRBV5-1	.	TRBJ1-1	TGCGCCAGCAGCCCCGGGGGTTCGGGGAACACTGAAGCTTTCTTT	CASSPGGSGNTEAFF
TRBD1	TRBV10-3	.	TRBJ2-3	TGTGCCACAAGGGACAGAATAAGCACAGATACGCAGTATTTT	CATRDRISTDTQYF
.	TRBV11-1	.	TRBJ1-1	TGTGCCAGCAGCTTAAGCGCCGGGGGGCATATCACTGAAGCTTTCTTT	CASSLSAGGHITEAFF
TRBD2	TRBV4-2	.	TRBJ2-1	TGTGCCAGCAGCCGGGTATCCGGGACTAGCGGGACTGAGCAGTTCTTC	CASSRVSGTSGTEQFF
.	TRBV2	.	TRBJ1-1	TGTGCCAGCAGCCAGGGGTTTGGCACTGAAGCTTTCTTT	CASSQGFGTEAFF
.	TRBV6-1	.	TRBJ1-1	TGTGCCAGCATTAGCATGTCGGGGGGCAGGTCTGAAGCTTTCTTT	CASISMSGGRSEAFF
TRBD1	TRBV5-1	.	TRBJ2-7	TGCGCCAGCAGCTCCGGGACAGGGGGCTACGAGCAGTACTTC	CASSSGTGGYEQYF
.	TRBV6-1	.	TRBJ2-7	TGTGCCAGCAGTTCGACCAGGTCCGGAGGCGAGCAGTACTTC	CASSSTRSGGEQYF
.	TRBV11-2	.	TRBJ1-1	TGTGCCAGCAGCTTGATACAGGGTGGGAACACTGAAGCTTTCTTT	CASSLIQGGNTEAFF